These 17 T cell receptor beta chains were all obtained from the same sample, sequenced in a study of response to subunit inactivated influenza vaccine. MiXCR, run by TCRdb on the RT-PCR reads, gives a single entry per CDR3 protein. The sample yields approximately 520,000 distinct CDR3 sequences, 25% seen once. Sequenced material: CD4+ T cells sorted from PBMCs, taken 4 to 6 days after vaccination. The source of these receptors is a man aged 50-59 years who received an inactivated influenza vaccine.

This clonotype was seen only a few times. The CDR3 region is CSVSYSGGHDNEQFF. The CDR3 DNA follows: TGCAGCGTTTCCTATAGCGGGGGCCATGACAATGAGCAGTTCTTC. The V and J genes are TRBV29-1 and TRBJ2-1; TRBD2 aligns across 9 bases. Per the germline V gene, CDR1 is SQVTM and CDR2 is ANQGSEA. Germline trimming cut 5 bases from V and 5 bases from J; bases unmatched to any gene: 10. This CDR3 has 15 amino acids.

The chain uses TRBV6-1 and TRBJ1-5, with D possibly being TRBD1 (6 bases). The V and J ends lost 6 bases and 1 base respectively, with 16 bases between them. The CDR3 extends over 16 amino acids. From germline, CDR1 is MNHNS and CDR2 SASEGT. In nucleotides, the CDR3 is TGTGCCAGCAGCCCTATGGGGGGCCCCAGCAATCAGCCCCAGCATTTT. It specifies CASSPMGGPSNQPQHF.

The chain combines TRBV20-1 with TRBJ2-5; D gene unclear. The CDR3 contains 14 residues. Looked up from germline, CDR1 is DFQATT and CDR2 is SNEGSKA (reference sequence). V was pared by 2 bases and J by 5 bases, with 15 bases between. The CDR3 loop reads CSARRSGVWETQYF. The CDR3 DNA reads TGCAGTGCTAGACGCTCTGGAGTTTGGGAGACCCAGTACTTC.

V gene TRBV20-1 combines with J gene TRBJ2-1; 8 nucleotides match TRBD2. V lost 8 bases to trimming and J lost 7 bases; unmatched junction nucleotides: 7. The CDR3 has 12 amino acids. Per germline, CDR1 DFQATT and CDR2 SNEGSKA (reference sequence). The CDR3 protein is CSTGTRGNEQFF. The DNA for the CDR3 is TGCAGTACCGGGACTAGGGGGAATGAGCAGTTCTTC.

The chain joins TRBV14 to TRBJ2-7; no reliable D call. The CDR3 is 14 amino acids. V lost 0 bases, J lost 0 bases, and 6 bases lay in between. Germline assignment: CDR1 SGHDN and CDR2 FVKESK. CDR3 nucleotide sequence: TGTGCCAGCAGCCAAGACCCAGCCTCCTACGAGCAGTACTTC. This translates into CASSQDPASYEQYF.

The CDR3 reads CASSLSGQGVFEQYF. In nucleotides, the CDR3 is TGTGCCAGCAGTTTAAGCGGACAGGGGGTATTTGAGCAGTACTTC. This rearrangement joins TRBV12-3 or TRBV12-4 to TRBJ2-7; TRBD1 matches at 10 bases. V lost 2 bases, J lost 7 bases, and 8 bases stayed unmatched. The CDR3 extends over 15 amino acids.

This clonotype was seen only a few times. V and J are TRBV5-5 and TRBJ1-2; D possibly corresponds to TRBD1 (6 bases). This CDR3 has 15 residues. Germline lookup yields CDR1 SGHKS and CDR2 YYEKEE (reference sequence). The V and J ends lost 2 bases and 3 bases respectively, with 14 bases between them. CDR3 sequence (DNA): TGTGCCAGCAGCTTATTGGCGGGGGCTGACTATGGCTACACCTTC. Amino acid sequence: CASSLLAGADYGYTF.

This sequence joins TRBV29-1 and TRBJ2-7; a weak D match, TRBD2 (5 bases). The CDR3 loop spans 11 amino acids. Germline V gene sequence: CDR1 SQVTM, CDR2 ANQGSEA. Trimming took off 7 bases at V and 7 bases at J, with 14 bases between the two ends. The DNA for the CDR3 is TGCAGCGCGGGCCTTCGGGGAGAGCAGTACTTC. Translating it yields CSAGLRGEQYF.

The chain joins TRBV20-1 to TRBJ1-6; the match to TRBD1 covers 7 bases. The J segment lost 5 bases and the V segment lost 3 bases, leaving 1 base of the junction unmatched. The CDR3 has 13 amino acids. Germline V gene data show CDR1 as DFQATT and CDR2 as SNEGSKA (reference sequence). The CDR3 here is CSARTGNNSPLHF. The CDR3 region has the DNA TGCAGTGCTAGGACAGGGAATAATTCACCCCTCCACTTT.

The rearrangement joins TRBV29-1 to TRBJ2-7; tentative D call: TRBD1 (5 bases). CDR1 is SQVTM and CDR2 is ANQGSEA in the germline V gene. V lost 6 bases and J lost 9, with 18 bases in between. The CDR3 extends over 12 amino acids. CDR3 nucleotides: TGCAGCGTGGACGTAAGGGGTGGAGTGCAGTACTTC. It is translated as CSVDVRGGVQYF.

This clonotype was seen only a few times. J is TRBJ2-1 and V is TRBV6-1; TRBD1 might be the D (6 bases). CDR1 MNHNS and CDR2 SASEGT come from the germline V gene. This CDR3 spans 13 amino acids. Between the trimmed V and J ends, which lost 6 bases and 7 bases, there was a span of 13 bases. The CDR3 loop reads CASRFSQGNEQFF. For the CDR3, the DNA is TGTGCCAGCAGATTTTCCCAGGGGAATGAGCAGTTCTTC.

The J gene is TRBJ2-7, the V gene TRBV29-1; the match to TRBD2 covers 11 bases. This CDR3 has 14 residues. V was pared by 4 bases and J by 2 bases, with 4 bases of the junction left unmatched. Looked up from germline, CDR1 is SQVTM and CDR2 is ANQGSEA. This chain's CDR3 is CSVASGGRTYEQYF. Written as DNA, the CDR3 is TGCAGCGTTGCTAGCGGGGGGCGTACCTACGAGCAGTACTTC.

This clonotype was observed a handful of times. This chain connects TRBV20-1 to TRBJ2-1; D is perhaps TRBD2 (6 bases). This CDR3 has 14 residues. The germline CDR1 and CDR2 sequences are DFQATT and SNEGSKA (reference sequence). Trimming removed 1 base at V and 5 bases at J, with 12 bases between. CDR3 coding DNA: TGCAGTGCTAGAGGGGCTAGCGCCAACAATGAGCAGTTCTTC. It yields the protein CSARGASANNEQFF.

In this sample, this clonotype turned up a few times. The chain combines TRBV7-2 with TRBJ2-5, with D perhaps matching TRBD1 or TRBD2 (6 bases each). Germline CDR1 SGHTA, CDR2 FQGNSA. The CDR3 has 15 residues. V was shortened by 2 bases and J by 2 bases, with 12 bases between the two germline ends. The CDR3 DNA is TGTGCCAGCAGCTTAAACGGGGGCCATCAAGAGACCCAGTACTTC. As protein: CASSLNGGHQETQYF.

J is TRBJ2-5 and V is TRBV20-1, with 7 bases lining up with TRBD2. The CDR3 totals 16 residues. Germline V gene lookup returns CDR1 DFQATT and CDR2 SNEGSKA (reference sequence). After removal of 2 bases from V and 4 bases from J, the junction contained 13 bases not matched to a gene. In DNA form, the CDR3 reads TGCAGTGCTAGATTGGCGGGAGACCTGTTTTCAGAGACCCAGTACTTC. This gives the protein CSARLAGDLFSETQYF.

About this clonotype: Since no conserved phenylalanine or tryptophan closes the CDR3, a read error is the likely cause. No DNA is shown, since the ends of the CDR3 on it are uncertain; the CDR3 is the one TCRdb lists. The rearrangement links TRBV5-6 to TRBJ2-7; TRBD1, as called in the table, went unchecked against the DNA. In germline, CDR1 is SGHDT, CDR2 YYEEEE. Ends included, the CDR3 has 14 residues. The CDR3 reads CASSPDRRSYEHYS.

The chain uses TRBV12-3 or TRBV12-4 and TRBJ1-5; D not certain. V was pared by 7 bases and J by 4 bases, with 14 bases between. The CDR3 contains 14 residues. The CDR3 region is CASIRAFRNQPQHF. CDR3 nucleotides: TGTGCCAGCATCCGGGCATTTAGGAATCAGCCCCAGCATTTT.